This T cell receptor beta chain was recorded in a study of PD-1 blockade in mismatch repair-deficient tumors. Clones were read by immunoSEQ multiplex PCR, and TCRdb kept only the in-frame ones, dropping some. The table includes some 100,000 clones, about four fifths detected once. This CDR3 is built from 13 residues. Germline V gene sequence: CDR1 SNHLY, CDR2 FYNNEI. The V segment lost 9 bases and the J segment 0 bases; nucleotides outside the gene matches: 4. This chain connects TRBV2 to TRBJ1-1, with TRBD1 matching 7 bases. The sample consisted of peripheral blood, taken around 8 months after starting pembrolizumab. The receptor was derived from an adult with mismatch repair-deficient cancer. The CDR3 here is CARGQFMNTEAFF. The CDR3, as DNA: TGTGCCAGGGGACAGTTCATGAACACTGAAGCTTTCTTT.